These T cell receptor beta chains were read from a single sample in a study of cytomegalovirus exposure and HLA in healthy donors. Sequencing was performed with immunoSEQ multiplex PCR; in TCRdb, only in-frame clones are kept and a portion is missing. The table lists about 190,000 clones, roughly four fifths of them singletons. Sequences were obtained from PBMCs. The receptors derive from a woman in her thirties in good health and CMV-seropositive. CDR3s include the opening cysteine and the closing phenylalanine or tryptophan. The D gene is left open where the match is weak. Not all rows give a size; the values are once, few, many and, for expanded clones, a class.

d_gene: -; v_gene: TRBV6-6; abundance: -; j_gene: TRBJ1-1; CDR3aa: CASRLTENTEAFF; CDR3nt: TGTGCCAGCAGGTTGACAGAGAACACTGAAGCTTTCTTT
d_gene: TRBD1; v_gene: TRBV7-9; abundance: few; j_gene: TRBJ1-1; CDR3aa: CASSFGQGAGAFF; CDR3nt: TGTGCCAGCAGCTTCGGACAGGGGGCCGGAGCTTTCTTT
d_gene: -; v_gene: TRBV6-4; abundance: few; j_gene: TRBJ2-1; CDR3aa: CASSTRGGSYNEQFF; CDR3nt: TGTGCCAGCAGTACCAGGGGTGGATCCTACAATGAGCAGTTCTTC
d_gene: TRBD2; v_gene: TRBV7-9; abundance: -; j_gene: TRBJ2-1; CDR3aa: CASSPRLAGVTGNEQFF; CDR3nt: TGTGCCAGCAGTCCTAGACTAGCGGGAGTTACAGGCAATGAGCAGTTCTTC
d_gene: -; v_gene: TRBV7-6; abundance: once; j_gene: TRBJ2-4; CDR3aa: CASSLGSGAGAKNIQYF; CDR3nt: TGTGCCAGCAGCTTAGGATCTGGGGCAGGCGCCAAAAACATTCAGTACTTC
d_gene: -; v_gene: TRBV5-4; abundance: -; j_gene: TRBJ2-2; CDR3aa: CASSSGISTGELFF; CDR3nt: TGTGCCAGCAGCTCGGGGATTAGCACCGGGGAGCTGTTTTTT
d_gene: TRBD1; v_gene: TRBV4-2; abundance: -; j_gene: TRBJ2-7; CDR3aa: CASSPGQGRYEQYF; CDR3nt: TGTGCCAGCAGCCCCGGACAGGGGAGGTACGAGCAGTACTTC
d_gene: -; v_gene: TRBV6-4; abundance: -; j_gene: TRBJ1-1; CDR3aa: CVPTPGRIAEAFF; CDR3nt: TGTGTTCCGACCCCAGGGCGAATTGCTGAAGCTTTCTTT
d_gene: -; v_gene: TRBV28; abundance: -; j_gene: TRBJ1-2; CDR3aa: CASSFETTPYGYTF; CDR3nt: TGTGCCAGCAGTTTTGAGACTACCCCCTATGGCTACACCTTC
d_gene: TRBD1; v_gene: TRBV29-1; abundance: -; j_gene: TRBJ2-7; CDR3aa: CSVEKGTGSYEQYF; CDR3nt: TGCAGCGTTGAAAAGGGGACAGGGTCCTACGAGCAGTACTTC
d_gene: TRBD2; v_gene: TRBV10-3; abundance: -; j_gene: TRBJ2-7; CDR3aa: CAISGSGTTFYEQYF; CDR3nt: TGTGCCATCAGTGGGAGCGGGACGACCTTCTACGAGCAGTACTTC
d_gene: -; v_gene: TRBV21-1; abundance: -; j_gene: TRBJ2-1; CDR3aa: CASSGRDRDYNEQFF; CDR3nt: TGTGCCAGCAGCGGCCGGGACAGGGACTACAATGAGCAGTTCTTC
d_gene: TRBD1; v_gene: TRBV7-9; abundance: -; j_gene: TRBJ2-2; CDR3aa: CASSQQGATGELFF; CDR3nt: TGTGCCAGCAGCCAACAGGGGGCCACCGGGGAGCTGTTTTTT
d_gene: -; v_gene: TRBV7-9; abundance: few; j_gene: TRBJ1-1; CDR3aa: CASSPTGDTEAFF; CDR3nt: TGTGCCAGCAGCCCGACGGGGGACACTGAAGCTTTCTTT
d_gene: TRBD2; v_gene: TRBV28; abundance: -; j_gene: TRBJ2-7; CDR3aa: CASKRGLAGNYEQYF; CDR3nt: TGTGCCAGCAAGAGGGGACTAGCGGGAAACTACGAGCAGTACTTC
d_gene: -; v_gene: TRBV2; abundance: -; j_gene: TRBJ2-1; CDR3aa: CASSESGRGYESEQFF; CDR3nt: TGTGCCAGCAGTGAAAGTGGCCGGGGATACGAGAGTGAGCAGTTCTTC
d_gene: -; v_gene: TRBV23-1; abundance: few; j_gene: TRBJ1-2; CDR3aa: CAIQGSKDGYTF; CDR3nt: TGCGCCATCCAGGGTTCAAAGGATGGCTACACCTTC
d_gene: TRBD2; v_gene: TRBV5-1; abundance: -; j_gene: TRBJ2-5; CDR3aa: CASSFSGRRETQYF; CDR3nt: TGCGCCAGCAGCTTTAGCGGGAGGCGGGAGACCCAGTACTTC
d_gene: TRBD1; v_gene: TRBV28; abundance: -; j_gene: TRBJ1-2; CDR3aa: CASKPLGTGVYGYTF; CDR3nt: TGTGCCAGCAAACCCCTAGGGACAGGGGTTTATGGCTACACCTTC
d_gene: TRBD1; v_gene: TRBV7-9; abundance: -; j_gene: TRBJ2-7; CDR3aa: CASSPGQGVHEQYF; CDR3nt: TGTGCCAGCAGTCCGGGGCAGGGGGTCCACGAGCAGTACTTC
d_gene: -; v_gene: TRBV28; abundance: -; j_gene: TRBJ1-1; CDR3aa: CACLPGGWGTEAFF; CDR3nt: TGTGCCTGCCTCCCTGGGGGCTGGGGGACTGAAGCTTTCTTT
d_gene: -; v_gene: TRBV11-2; abundance: -; j_gene: TRBJ2-2; CDR3aa: CASSLEGAPGGELFF; CDR3nt: TGTGCCAGCAGCTTAGAGGGGGCACCCGGCGGGGAGCTGTTTTTT
d_gene: TRBD2; v_gene: TRBV18; abundance: -; j_gene: TRBJ2-1; CDR3aa: CASSPVSPGTNYNEQFF; CDR3nt: TGTGCCAGCTCACCGGTCTCCCCCGGGACTAACTACAATGAGCAGTTCTTC
d_gene: TRBD1; v_gene: TRBV5-1; abundance: -; j_gene: TRBJ1-1; CDR3aa: CASSLGTGAMNTEAFF; CDR3nt: TGCGCCAGCAGCTTAGGAACAGGGGCCATGAACACTGAAGCTTTCTTT
d_gene: TRBD2; v_gene: TRBV5-1; abundance: -; j_gene: TRBJ2-1; CDR3aa: CASSLFPSGGYNEQFF; CDR3nt: TGCGCCAGCAGCTTGTTCCCCAGCGGGGGGTACAATGAGCAGTTCTTC
d_gene: TRBD1; v_gene: TRBV10-3; abundance: few; j_gene: TRBJ1-2; CDR3aa: CAISGPDRGKGYTF; CDR3nt: TGTGCCATCAGTGGGCCCGACAGGGGCAAGGGCTACACCTTC
d_gene: -; v_gene: TRBV10-2; abundance: -; j_gene: TRBJ2-5; CDR3aa: CASRGSGQETQYF; CDR3nt: TGCGCCAGCAGGGGTAGCGGCCAAGAGACCCAGTACTTC
d_gene: TRBD2; v_gene: TRBV7-2; abundance: -; j_gene: TRBJ2-1; CDR3aa: CASSKGSGSYNEQFF; CDR3nt: TGTGCCAGCAGTAAGGGAAGCGGGAGCTACAATGAGCAGTTCTTC
d_gene: TRBD1; v_gene: TRBV28; abundance: -; j_gene: TRBJ1-2; CDR3aa: CASTLGGQGIGGYTF; CDR3nt: TGTGCCAGCACCCTAGGGGGACAGGGGATTGGTGGCTACACCTTC
d_gene: -; v_gene: TRBV27; abundance: -; j_gene: TRBJ2-7; CDR3aa: CASSYRRGSYEQYF; CDR3nt: TGTGCCAGCAGTTACCGGAGGGGCTCCTACGAGCAGTACTTC
d_gene: TRBD1; v_gene: TRBV7-2; abundance: -; j_gene: TRBJ2-2; CDR3aa: CASSFGQGSTGELFF; CDR3nt: TGTGCCAGCAGCTTCGGACAGGGGAGCACCGGGGAGCTGTTTTTT
d_gene: -; v_gene: TRBV11-3; abundance: few; j_gene: TRBJ2-2; CDR3aa: CASSALANTGELFF; CDR3nt: TGTGCCAGCAGCGCCCTAGCGAACACCGGGGAGCTGTTTTTT
d_gene: -; v_gene: TRBV21-1; abundance: -; j_gene: TRBJ2-2; CDR3aa: CASSKAGTGGTGELFF; CDR3nt: TGTGCCAGCAGCAAAGCTGGGACAGGGGGCACCGGGGAGCTGTTTTTT
d_gene: -; v_gene: TRBV5-1; abundance: -; j_gene: TRBJ1-1; CDR3aa: CASSLVAGVRTEAFF; CDR3nt: TGCGCCAGCAGCTTGGTGGCAGGGGTGAGAACTGAAGCTTTCTTT
d_gene: TRBD1; v_gene: TRBV7-9; abundance: -; j_gene: TRBJ1-1; CDR3aa: CSSSLGTGKAFF; CDR3nt: TGTTCCAGCAGCTTAGGGACAGGCAAAGCTTTCTTT
d_gene: TRBD2; v_gene: TRBV11-3; abundance: once; j_gene: TRBJ2-2; CDR3aa: CASSLTSGTSGTLNTGELFF; CDR3nt: TGTGCCAGCAGCTTAACCTCCGGGACTAGCGGAACACTGAACACCGGGGAGCTGTTTTTT
d_gene: TRBD1; v_gene: TRBV6-1; abundance: -; j_gene: TRBJ2-7; CDR3aa: CASSDTGGSYEQYF; CDR3nt: TGTGCCAGCAGTGACACAGGGGGATCCTACGAGCAGTACTTC
d_gene: TRBD2; v_gene: TRBV5-1; abundance: once; j_gene: TRBJ2-1; CDR3aa: CASSLELAGDEQFF; CDR3nt: TGCGCCAGCAGCTTGGAGCTAGCGGGGGATGAGCAGTTCTTC
d_gene: TRBD1; v_gene: TRBV14; abundance: few; j_gene: TRBJ1-4; CDR3aa: CASRDRGYEKLFF; CDR3nt: TGTGCCAGCAGGGACAGGGGTTATGAAAAACTGTTTTTT
d_gene: TRBD2; v_gene: TRBV5-5; abundance: -; j_gene: TRBJ2-3; CDR3aa: CASSLTSGASTDTQYF; CDR3nt: TGTGCCAGCAGCCTGACTAGCGGGGCTAGCACAGATACGCAGTATTTT
d_gene: TRBD2; v_gene: TRBV6-1; abundance: -; j_gene: TRBJ2-7; CDR3aa: CASSEGGRGGDEQYF; CDR3nt: TGTGCCAGCAGTGAAGGAGGCCGGGGGGGCGACGAGCAGTACTTC